The present TCR beta chain was sequenced within a study of T cell responses to AZD1222 COVID-19 vaccine. Sequencing used immunoSEQ multiplex PCR; TCRdb keeps in-frame clones, though not all of them. The repertoire consists of around 100,000 clones, with more than 70% occurring once and the leading ten covering about 19%. This CDR3 has 19 amino acids. The trim removed 2 bases at V and 7 bases at J, leaving 15 bases unmatched. Per germline, CDR1 KGHSH and CDR2 LQKENI. This sequence originates from an adult in good health. Source: peripheral blood, taken on day 0 of AZD1222 vaccination. The rearrangement links TRBV18 to TRBJ1-6; TRBD1 aligns across 9 bases. The CDR3 bases are TGTGCCAGCTCACCAAGCGGGACAGGGTCTTCCGGAGGGAATTCACCCCTCCACTTT. This sequence encodes CASSPSGTGSSGGNSPLHF.